This TCR beta chain was identified in a study of OX40 agonist ivuxolimab in advanced cancers. The wider study: Among those enrolled, mean age was roughly 55 years (range roughly 23 to 90) and approximately 80% were male.

Sequencing was performed with immunoSEQ multiplex PCR; in TCRdb, only in-frame clones are kept and a portion is missing. The sample holds about 60,000 clones; 85% are singletons and the top ten take over 3.5%. The CDR3 covers 17 residues. Germline CDR1 and CDR2: LNHNV and YYDKDF (reference sequence). V trimming: 1 base; J trimming: 4 bases; junction bases outside the gene matches: 8. This specimen was CD4+ or CD8+ T cells sorted from blood, taken in a trial of the OX40 agonist ivuxolimab. The J gene is TRBJ1-3, the V gene TRBV15, with 9 bases matching TRBD1. This TCR came from an adult with an advanced solid tumor such as melanoma, head and neck, liver or kidney cancer. CDR3 coding DNA: TGTGCCACCAGCAGAGGAGTACAGGGGGCGAGAGGAAACACCATATATTTT. Its translation is CATSRGVQGARGNTIYF.